This TCR beta chain was profiled in a study of blood T cell repertoires in COVID-19. CDR1 MNHEY and CDR2 SVGAGI come from the germline V gene. The CDR3 totals 13 residues. V dropped 9 bases and J dropped 3; count of bases not matched to a gene: 5. Some clones are missing from TCRdb's copy, which holds only in-frame ones; the method was immunoSEQ multiplex PCR. The repertoire consists of 400,000 to 500,000 clones, with around nine tenths occurring once and the leading ten covering about 2%. The sequencing input was PBMCs or T cells enriched from blood (not recorded which). The chain has TRBV6-5 and TRBJ1-5, with 7 bases that match TRBD1. The receptor was isolated from a middle-aged woman who had recovered from COVID-19. CDR3 residues: CASGGQFNQPQHF. The CDR3, as DNA: TGTGCCAGTGGGGGACAGTTCAATCAGCCCCAGCATTTT.